The rows below give T cell receptor beta chains drawn from one sample of a study of cytomegalovirus exposure and HLA in healthy donors. Here immunoSEQ multiplex PCR was the method, and the copy in TCRdb shows in-frame clones only, minus some. The sample yields some 170,000 clones, approximately 79% seen once. Sequencing was done on a sample of PBMCs. The receptor source for this set is a man aged 40-50 years in good health and CMV-seropositive. Each CDR3 is given without its conserved first and last residue. The order of the fields is J gene, V gene, CDR3 protein.

J gene: TRBJ1-1; V gene: TRBV19; CDR3 protein: ASSILLRGEAF
J gene: TRBJ1-1; V gene: TRBV27; CDR3 protein: ASSSPGRLEAF
J gene: TRBJ2-3; V gene: TRBV5-1; CDR3 protein: ASSLPRGNVGTDTQY
J gene: TRBJ2-1; V gene: TRBV27; CDR3 protein: ASTRASPYNEQF
J gene: TRBJ2-7; V gene: TRBV6-1; CDR3 protein: ASSVELAGGREQY
J gene: TRBJ2-5; V gene: TRBV25-1; CDR3 protein: ASKLTGGETQY
J gene: TRBJ2-5; V gene: TRBV5-1; CDR3 protein: ASSLSGQQETQY
J gene: TRBJ1-4; V gene: TRBV4-2; CDR3 protein: ASSLQGDRGDGKLF
J gene: TRBJ2-3; V gene: TRBV27; CDR3 protein: ASSSLAEADTQY
J gene: TRBJ2-1; V gene: TRBV28; CDR3 protein: ANSFSTSEQF
J gene: TRBJ2-2; V gene: TRBV5-1; CDR3 protein: ASSLDRATGELF
J gene: TRBJ2-7; V gene: TRBV9; CDR3 protein: ASGGFNSYEQY
J gene: TRBJ2-1; V gene: TRBV5-5; CDR3 protein: ASSFANYNEQF
J gene: TRBJ1-1; V gene: TRBV29-1; CDR3 protein: SGGLLNTEAF
J gene: TRBJ2-5; V gene: TRBV7-9; CDR3 protein: ASSSGGDETQY
J gene: TRBJ1-4; V gene: TRBV19; CDR3 protein: ASKGTGDNEKLF
J gene: TRBJ2-1; V gene: TRBV10-2; CDR3 protein: ASGGLAGGPNEQF
J gene: TRBJ1-2; V gene: TRBV7-6; CDR3 protein: ASSSHPRDRGSGGLYGYT
J gene: TRBJ2-4; V gene: TRBV5-1; CDR3 protein: ASSSGTGLPNIQY
J gene: TRBJ2-1; V gene: TRBV5-1; CDR3 protein: ASSPPGLAGSNEQF
J gene: TRBJ2-3; V gene: TRBV7-3; CDR3 protein: ASSSSGSGADTQY
J gene: TRBJ2-7; V gene: TRBV6-5; CDR3 protein: ASSYFASGSYEQY
J gene: TRBJ2-6; V gene: TRBV5-6; CDR3 protein: ASSPRVGANVLT
J gene: TRBJ2-1; V gene: TRBV7-9; CDR3 protein: ASSLSTGNNEQF
J gene: TRBJ1-2; V gene: TRBV6-1; CDR3 protein: ASSEGGTLVYGYT
J gene: TRBJ1-2; V gene: TRBV5-4; CDR3 protein: ASSRDFSGGYT
J gene: TRBJ2-7; V gene: TRBV6-1; CDR3 protein: ASSGETSSLRQY
J gene: TRBJ1-1; V gene: TRBV5-4; CDR3 protein: ASSFGQGENTEAF
J gene: TRBJ1-2; V gene: TRBV18; CDR3 protein: ASSLAAAGEYGYT
J gene: TRBJ1-4; V gene: TRBV7-9; CDR3 protein: ASSQGTGGVKLF
J gene: TRBJ1-2; V gene: TRBV5-5; CDR3 protein: ASSLGPGQGNTYGYT
J gene: TRBJ1-2; V gene: TRBV6-6; CDR3 protein: ASSLTSYGYT
J gene: TRBJ1-1; V gene: TRBV7-9; CDR3 protein: ASSLSLNTEAF
J gene: TRBJ2-7; V gene: TRBV5-1; CDR3 protein: ASSSKQGQGSTYEQY
J gene: -; V gene: TRBV19; CDR3 protein: ASSALGLANPEQY
J gene: TRBJ2-6; V gene: TRBV7-2; CDR3 protein: ASSLGGAGANVLT
J gene: TRBJ2-1; V gene: TRBV29-1; CDR3 protein: SVDKQGAYNEQF
J gene: TRBJ2-7; V gene: TRBV19; CDR3 protein: ASSLTAGGTYEQY
J gene: TRBJ2-1; V gene: TRBV11-2; CDR3 protein: ASSSRPGDEQF
J gene: TRBJ2-3; V gene: TRBV11-2; CDR3 protein: ASSLVGLTGARGVTQY
J gene: TRBJ1-4; V gene: TRBV19; CDR3 protein: ASSMAGKNGEKLF
J gene: TRBJ1-1; V gene: TRBV5-1; CDR3 protein: ASSMGQENTEAF
J gene: TRBJ2-5; V gene: TRBV7-9; CDR3 protein: ASSLEGRGGGETQY
J gene: TRBJ2-1; V gene: TRBV28; CDR3 protein: ASSLQYNEQF
J gene: TRBJ2-7; V gene: TRBV6-6; CDR3 protein: ASSLSSRVPYEQY
J gene: TRBJ1-4; V gene: TRBV7-9; CDR3 protein: ATSRATNEKLF